The 24 T cell receptor beta chains below come from one sample, sequenced in a study of T cell responses to AZD1222 COVID-19 vaccine. Some clones are missing from TCRdb's copy, which holds only in-frame ones; the method was immunoSEQ multiplex PCR. The sample has 100,000 to 150,000 clones; about 87% are singletons. The specimen comprised peripheral blood, sampled on day 0 of AZD1222 vaccination. The source is an adult in good health.

The V call is TRBV24-1, the J call TRBJ2-5; 9 bases line up with TRBD2. The germline gives CDR1 KGHDR, CDR2 SFDVKD. The V and J ends lost 5 bases and 5 bases, in that order; junction bases with no gene match: 2. The length of the CDR3 is 13 residues. Here the CDR3 reads CATSGGGVETQYF. In DNA, the CDR3 is TGTGCCACCAGTGGCGGGGGGGTGGAGACCCAGTACTTC.

The chain uses TRBV9 and TRBJ2-4; TRBD2 matches 13 bases. CDR1 is SGDLS, CDR2 YYNGEE, per germline. The length of the CDR3 is 18 residues. V lost 3 bases to trimming and J lost 0 bases; unmatched junction nucleotides: 6. The CDR3 protein is CASSAGLAGVLAKNIQYF. CDR3 in DNA: TGTGCCAGCAGCGCCGGACTAGCGGGGGTTCTAGCCAAAAACATTCAGTACTTC.

The chain carries TRBV19 and TRBJ2-2; 9 bases agree with TRBD2. V lost 6 bases to trimming and J lost 4 bases; unmatched junction nucleotides: 12. This CDR3 is 17 amino acids long. Germline-derived CDR1 and CDR2 are LNHDA and SQIVND (reference sequence). CDR3 sequence: CASSGPLAGAGTGELFF. In nucleotides, the CDR3 is TGTGCCAGTAGCGGACCTTTAGCGGGGGCGGGCACCGGGGAGCTGTTTTTT.

The chain combines TRBV6-5 with TRBJ1-1; TRBD1 is a possible D gene (5 bases). CDR1 and CDR2 from the germline V gene are MNHEY and SVGAGI. The CDR3 length is 14 residues. CDR3 residues: CALGGQPSNTEAFF. CDR3 in DNA: TGTGCTCTTGGGGGTCAGCCGTCGAACACTGAAGCTTTCTTT.

The CDR3 sequence is CASSIGGSGETQYF. CDR3 DNA sequence: TGTGCCAGCAGTATCGGGGGCTCGGGAGAGACCCAGTACTTC. This chain uses TRBV28 with TRBJ2-5; D is tentatively TRBD1 or TRBD2 (6 bases each). V gave up 5 bases and J gave up 4 bases, with 14 bases separating them. This CDR3 region has 14 residues. Per germline, CDR1 MDHEN and CDR2 SYDVKM.

The chain links TRBV5-1 to TRBJ2-3; no reliable D call. Germline loops: CDR1 SGHRS, CDR2 YFSETQ. The CDR3 has 15 amino acids. V lost 0 bases and J 0 bases, leaving 8 bases between the germline ends. CDR3 sequence (DNA): TGCGCCAGCAGCTTGGAACCCTCTAGCACAGATACGCAGTATTTT. It encodes CASSLEPSSTDTQYF.

The chain is built from TRBV5-1 and TRBJ2-1; weak D call: TRBD1 (6 bases). CDR3 size: 14 residues. The ends were cut back, 2 bases at V and 7 bases at J, with 13 bases in the middle. Germline CDR1 is SGHRS and CDR2 is YFSETQ. As DNA, the CDR3 is TGCGCCAGCAGCTTAGGGGCCCAGGGGAATGAGCAGTTCTTC. Translation: CASSLGAQGNEQFF.

The chain uses TRBV19 and TRBJ1-3; perhaps TRBD1 as D (5 bases). V was shortened by 4 bases and J by 0 bases, with 10 bases between the two germline ends. CDR1 is LNHDA, CDR2 SQIVND, per germline (reference sequence). The CDR3 runs 15 residues. The CDR3 sequence: CASSTLRGSGNTIYF. The CDR3 DNA reads as TGTGCCAGTAGTACTTTAAGGGGCTCTGGAAACACCATATATTTT.

The chain recombines TRBV6-1 with TRBJ2-5; TRBD1 matches at 8 bases. CDR3 length equals 14 residues. The trim removed 3 bases at V and 3 bases at J, leaving 3 bases unmatched. Germline V CDR1 and CDR2: MNHNS, SASEGT. The CDR3 DNA reads as TGTGCCAGCAGTGACAGGGGGCGAGAAGAGACCCAGTACTTC. It translates to CASSDRGREETQYF.

The gene calls are TRBV28 and TRBJ1-5; a possible D gene is TRBD1 (6 bases). V was trimmed by 5 bases and J by 1 base, leaving 12 bases between them. CDR1 is MDHEN and CDR2 is SYDVKM in the germline V gene. This CDR3 is 15 amino acids long. CDR3 in DNA: TGTGCCAGCAGTCTGGACAGCGGGAGCAATCAGCCCCAGCATTTT. It codes for CASSLDSGSNQPQHF.

The V call is TRBV30, the J call TRBJ1-6; D is unclear. This CDR3 contains 13 residues. The germline V gene encodes CDR1 GTSNPN and CDR2 SVGIG (reference sequence). Trimming removed 2 bases from V and 7 bases from J, with 9 bases in between. CDR3 sequence: CAWSLGNNSPLHF. The CDR3 region has the DNA TGTGCCTGGAGTCTGGGGAACAATTCACCCCTCCACTTT.

This sequence joins TRBV6-4 and TRBJ1-3; D remains ambiguous. The CDR3 extends over 17 amino acids. V was clipped by 1 base and J by 2 bases, with 15 bases between them. Germline CDR1 reads MRHNA; CDR2 reads SNTAGT. The CDR3 spells CASSDWFATDTGNTIYF. CDR3 coding DNA: TGTGCCAGCAGTGACTGGTTCGCTACGGATACTGGAAACACCATATATTTT.

This chain links TRBV12-3 or TRBV12-4 with TRBJ1-1, with TRBD1 matching over 7 bases. V lost 6 bases, J lost 6 bases, and 7 bases stayed unmatched. The CDR3 has 13 amino acids. CDR3 amino acids: CASSPGGEPEAFF. In DNA, the CDR3 is TGTGCCAGCAGCCCAGGGGGGGAACCTGAAGCTTTCTTT.

The V gene is TRBV11-2, the J gene TRBJ2-1; 9 nucleotides match TRBD2. Germline V gene lookup returns CDR1 SGHAT and CDR2 FQNNGV. This CDR3 is 15 amino acids long. Trimming cost V 3 bases and J 1 base; bases outside gene matches: 1. CDR3 sequence reads: CASSLTSGSYNEQFF. In DNA form, the CDR3 reads TGTGCCAGCAGCTTGACTAGCGGTTCCTACAATGAGCAGTTCTTC. Complete variable domain (other parts from reference TRBV11-2 and TRBJ2-1): EAGVAQSPRYKIIEKRQSVAFWCNPISGHATLYWYQQILGQGPKLLIQFQNNGVVDDSQLPKDRFSAERLKGVDSTLKIQPAKLEDSAVYLCASSLTSGSYNEQFFGPGTRLTVL.

This sequence joins TRBV2 and TRBJ1-4, with a tentative D call TRBD1 (5 bases). This CDR3 spans 13 amino acids. V lost 6 bases, J lost 7 bases, and 12 bases lay in between. The germline V gene encodes CDR1 SNHLY and CDR2 FYNNEI. CDR3 region: CASSGTLLEKLFF. CDR3 nucleotides: TGTGCCAGCAGCGGGACGTTGCTTGAAAAACTGTTTTTT.

This clone was seen a single time. The V call is TRBV6-1, the J call TRBJ2-2; D is uncertain. The CDR3 runs to 14 residues. Trimming left V 3 bases short and J 4 bases short, with 9 bases between. Germline loops: CDR1 MNHNS, CDR2 SASEGT. The CDR3 here is CASSEARRTGELFF. CDR3 sequence (DNA): TGTGCCAGCAGTGAGGCTCGTCGCACCGGGGAGCTGTTTTTT.

The V gene is TRBV11-3, the J gene TRBJ1-1; TRBD1 aligns across 8 bases. The CDR3 has 15 residues. Unmatched junction bases numbered 7, after V lost 5 bases and J lost 2 bases. Germline-derived CDR1 and CDR2 are SGHNT and YENEEA. For the CDR3, the DNA is TGTGCCAGCAGCCCCACAGGACAGGGCAACACTGAAGCTTTCTTT. The encoded protein is CASSPTGQGNTEAFF.

In regard to this clone: Additional DNA sequences in this sample encode the identical CDR3. The chain employs TRBV15 and TRBJ1-5; TRBD1 agrees at 7 bases. This CDR3 has 14 amino acids. Trimming removed 0 bases from V and 4 bases from J; junction bases left unmatched: 0. The germline V gene has CDR1 LNHNV and CDR2 YYDKDF (reference sequence). The CDR3 DNA reads as TGTGCCACCAGCAGAGACAGGGGGAATCAGCCCCAGCATTTT. Residues: CATSRDRGNQPQHF.

The chain uses TRBV6-5 and TRBJ1-5; 8 bases line up with TRBD1. From germline, CDR1 is MNHEY and CDR2 SVGAGI. The junction had 5 bases not matched to a gene; V was cut back by 5 bases and J by 2 bases. The CDR3 consists of 15 residues. CDR3 nucleotide sequence: TGTGCCAGCAGTCGTTGGGGACAGGGCAATCAGCCCCAGCATTTT. Translation gives CASSRWGQGNQPQHF.

V and J are TRBV29-1 and TRBJ2-1; no clear D gene. The V end was cut by 5 bases, the J end by 4 bases, with 9 bases between. The CDR3 is 12 residues long. The V gene's germline CDR1 is SQVTM and CDR2 ANQGSEA. As DNA, the CDR3 is TGCAGCGTTTTAGCAGGTTACAATGAGCAGTTCTTC. It translates to CSVLAGYNEQFF.

DNA of the CDR3: TGTGCCAGCTCGTCCAGGGGTGGCAATGAGCAGTTCTTC. The encoded protein is CASSSRGGNEQFF. V gene TRBV13 combines with J gene TRBJ2-1, with D perhaps TRBD1 (6 bases). The CDR3 is 13 amino acids. Germline assignment: CDR1 PRHDT and CDR2 FYEKMQ (reference sequence). The V end lost 8 bases, the J end lost 6 bases, and 14 bases lay between the germline ends.

The chain links TRBV5-1 to TRBJ1-2; D is possibly TRBD1 (5 bases). Germline CDR1 is SGHRS and CDR2 is YFSETQ. Trimming took 1 base from V and 2 from J, leaving 6 bases between them. This CDR3 contains 13 residues. CDR3 bases: TGCGCCAGCAGCTTGAGACAGAACTATGGCTACACCTTC. It translates to CASSLRQNYGYTF.

The V and J genes are TRBV14 and TRBJ2-5; no firm D call. CDR3 length: 12 amino acids. The V end was cut by 2 bases, the J end by 5 bases, with 6 bases between. Germline CDR1 reads SGHDN; CDR2 reads FVKESK. The CDR3 DNA sequence: TGTGCCAGCAGCCAAAACCGGGAGACCCAGTACTTC. Amino acids: CASSQNRETQYF. Filled out from reference TRBV14 and TRBJ2-5, the complete variable domain reads EAGVTQFPSHSVIEKGQTVTLRCDPISGHDNLYWYRRVMGKEIKFLLHFVKESKQDESGMPNNRFLAERTGGTYSTLKVQPAELEDSGVYFCASSQNRETQYFGPGTRLLVL.

The genes are TRBV5-4 and TRBJ2-7, with D possibly TRBD2 on 6 matching bases. V lost 5 bases to trimming and J lost 2 bases, with 11 bases between them. In germline, CDR1 is SGHNT, CDR2 YYREEE (reference sequence). The CDR3 runs to 13 residues. Here the CDR3 DNA reads TGTGCCAGCAGTCCCGGGGGAACCTACGAGCAGTACTTC. Translation gives CASSPGGTYEQYF.